This entry concerns a single TCR beta chain. The antigen is not known. The assay was immunoSEQ multiplex PCR, and TCRdb's table has in-frame clones only and misses some. This sample carries fewer than 40,000 clones, nearly 97% of them seen once, and the ten largest clones take 0.15% to 0.2%. The sample originates from a study of circulating and synovial CD4+ cells in juvenile arthritis. General study points: CPL and bulk CD4 samples differed at least tenfold in T cell genomes.

The V end was cut by 1 base, the J end by 0 bases, with 19 bases between. Germline loops: CDR1 GTSNPN, CDR2 SVGIG (reference sequence). This CDR3 comprises 17 residues. Sequenced: CD4+ T cells from blood. The sequence came from a human donor with juvenile idiopathic arthritis. The chain is built from TRBV30 and TRBJ2-7, with D possibly being TRBD1 (6 bases). The CDR3 DNA follows: TGTGCCTGGAGTGCCCCCTGGACAGATTTAAGCTCCTACGAGCAGTACTTC. This translates into CAWSAPWTDLSSYEQYF. The whole variable domain, filled in from reference TRBV30 and TRBJ2-7, reads SQTIHQWPATLVQPVGSPLSLECTVEGTSNPNLYWYRQAAGRGLQLLFYSVGIGQISSEVPQNLSASRPQDRQFILSSKKLLLSDSGFYLCAWSAPWTDLSSYEQYFGPGTRLTVT.